This section outlines one T cell receptor (beta chain) sequence together with its context. What it recognizes is unknown. Libraries used 5'RACE template switching adding universal primer site and UMIs. Following a re-call of the 5' RACE reads, TCRdb has one entry per CDR3 protein and lacks DNA. The sample totals some 120,000 distinct CDR3 sequences. The germline CDR1 and CDR2 sequences are SGDLS and YYNGEE. The CDR3 length is 17 residues. This sample is drawn from a study of T cells expressing NK-cell markers. Study-level background: It was from sorted CD3+CD56+NKG2C+, CD3+CD56+NKG2C- and CD3+CD56-NKG2C+ T cells that TCR beta repertoires came. General study findings and limits: The contribution of dominant NKG2C+ clonotypes to CD8+ T cells in about six donors was about 1.0-7.0%.

This TCR was recovered from a woman aged 18 to 69 in good health. Sequences were obtained from blood T cells: a sorted CD56 or NKG2C T cell subset, CD4+ or CD8+ T cells, or bulk PBMC T cells (not recorded which). The V call is TRBV9, the J call TRBJ1-2; TCRdb indicates TRBD1, and absent DNA this call remains unverified. This CDR3 is CASSVWDRDLANYGYTF.